This T cell receptor (beta chain) was found in a study of blood T cell repertoires in COVID-19. This clone was found once. Assay used: immunoSEQ multiplex PCR; TCRdb lists only in-frame clones, some missing. The sample holds fewer than 85,000 clones, 70% to 80% seen once. This CDR3 is built from 14 residues. The germline V gene has CDR1 LNHDA and CDR2 SQIVND (reference sequence). The J segment lost 5 bases and the V segment lost 9 bases, leaving 9 bases of the junction unmatched. Sequenced sample: peripheral blood. The genes are TRBV19 and TRBJ2-3, with 9 bases that match TRBD1. This receptor was identified in a man in his 70s with COVID-19, enrolled during active disease. CDR3 loop: CASRDRETGDTQYF. CDR3 DNA: TGTGCCAGCCGGGACAGGGAAACAGGAGATACGCAGTATTTT.